This T cell receptor (beta chain) is from a study of identical twins. V was pared by 3 bases and J by 6 bases, with 9 bases between. CDR1 is MRHNA, CDR2 SNTAGT, per germline. The CDR3 runs to 13 residues. MiXCR, run by TCRdb on the 5' RACE reads, gives a single entry per CDR3 protein. The data show 350,000 to 600,000 distinct CDR3 sequences, around 14% seen once. The same specimen was also included in a second study, on yellow fever vaccine responses in identical twins.

Sequences were obtained from CD4+ T cells sorted from blood. This receptor was obtained from a woman aged 18 to 35 in good health. The chain employs TRBV6-4 and TRBJ1-5, with D possibly TRBD1 on 5 matching bases. CDR3 protein: CASSERGGQPQHF. Written as DNA, the CDR3 is TGTGCCAGCAGTGAGAGGGGAGGTCAGCCCCAGCATTTT.